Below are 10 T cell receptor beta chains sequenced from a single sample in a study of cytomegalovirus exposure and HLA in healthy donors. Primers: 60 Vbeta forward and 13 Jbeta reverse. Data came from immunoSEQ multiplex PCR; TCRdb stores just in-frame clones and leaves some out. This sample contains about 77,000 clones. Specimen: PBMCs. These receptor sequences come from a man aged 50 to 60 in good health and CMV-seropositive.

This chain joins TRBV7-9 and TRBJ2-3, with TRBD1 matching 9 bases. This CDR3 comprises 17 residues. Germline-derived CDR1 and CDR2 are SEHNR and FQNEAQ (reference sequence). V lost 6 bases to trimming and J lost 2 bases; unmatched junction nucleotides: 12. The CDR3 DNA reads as TGTGCCAGCAGAACCCGATCTGGGACAGGGTACACAGATACGCAGTATTTT. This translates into CASRTRSGTGYTDTQYF.

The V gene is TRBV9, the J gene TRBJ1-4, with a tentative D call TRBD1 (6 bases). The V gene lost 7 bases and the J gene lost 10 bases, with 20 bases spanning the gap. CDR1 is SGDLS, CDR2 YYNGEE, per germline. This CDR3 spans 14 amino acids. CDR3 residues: CASAFDRRGGKLFF. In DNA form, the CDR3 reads TGTGCCAGCGCCTTCGACAGGCGGGGGGGAAAACTGTTTTTT.

CDR3 nucleotides: TGCGCCAGCAGCGGGGCAGGCAGCGGGGGGGCTAAAGGGAGGTTCTTC. This gives the protein CASSGAGSGGAKGRFF. V is TRBV4-1 and J is TRBJ2-1, with 10 bases that match TRBD2. This CDR3 spans 16 amino acids. Trimming cost V 5 bases and J 15 bases; bases outside gene matches: 19. Per the germline V gene, CDR1 is MGHRA and CDR2 is YSYEKL.

The CDR3 sequence: CASSPLTGLDEKLFF. The DNA for the CDR3 is TGTGCCAGTAGTCCTTTGACAGGGTTGGATGAAAAACTGTTTTTT. The genes are TRBV19 and TRBJ1-4; TRBD1 aligns across 7 bases. The germline V gene has CDR1 LNHDA and CDR2 SQIVND (reference sequence). The CDR3 extends over 15 amino acids. V shed 5 bases and J 6 bases; nucleotides not matched to a gene: 9. The variable domain in full, with the rest retrieved from reference TRBV19 and TRBJ1-4, is DGGITQSPKYLFRKEGQNVTLSCEQNLNHDAMYWYRQDPGQGLRLIYYSQIVNDFQKGDIAEGYSVSREKKESFPLTVTSAQKNPTAFYLCASSPLTGLDEKLFFGSGTQLSVL.

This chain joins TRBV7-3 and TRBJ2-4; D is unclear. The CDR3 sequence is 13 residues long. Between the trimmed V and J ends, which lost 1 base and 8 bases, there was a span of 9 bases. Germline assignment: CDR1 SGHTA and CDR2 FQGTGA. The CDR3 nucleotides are TGTGCCAGCAGCTTAAATGTCCCAGACATTCAGTACTTC. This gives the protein CASSLNVPDIQYF.

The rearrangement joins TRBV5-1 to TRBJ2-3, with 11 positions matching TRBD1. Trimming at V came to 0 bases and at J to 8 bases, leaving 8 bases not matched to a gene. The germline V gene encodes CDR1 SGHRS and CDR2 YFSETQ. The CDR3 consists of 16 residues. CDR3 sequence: CASSLGGQGAGGTQYF. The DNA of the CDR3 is TGCGCCAGCAGCTTGGGCGGACAGGGGGCGGGAGGTACGCAGTATTTT. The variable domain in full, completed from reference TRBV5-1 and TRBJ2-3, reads KAGVTQTPRYLIKTRGQQVTLSCSPISGHRSVSWYQQTPGQGLQFLFEYFSETQRNKGNFPGRFSGRQFSNSRSEMNVSTLELGDSALYLCASSLGGQGAGGTQYFGPGTRLTVL.

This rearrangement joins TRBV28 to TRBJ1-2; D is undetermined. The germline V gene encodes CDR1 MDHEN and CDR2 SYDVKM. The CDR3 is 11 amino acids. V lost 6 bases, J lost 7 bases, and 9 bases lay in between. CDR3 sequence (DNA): TGTGCCAGCAGCCCTCGGGGTGGCTACACCTTC. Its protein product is CASSPRGGYTF.

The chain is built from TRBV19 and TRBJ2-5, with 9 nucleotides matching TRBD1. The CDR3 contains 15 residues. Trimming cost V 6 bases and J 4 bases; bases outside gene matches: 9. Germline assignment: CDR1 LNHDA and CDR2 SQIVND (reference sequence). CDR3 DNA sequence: TGTGCCAGTAGACCTACAGGGGGCAGAGGAGAGACCCAGTACTTC. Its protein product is CASRPTGGRGETQYF.

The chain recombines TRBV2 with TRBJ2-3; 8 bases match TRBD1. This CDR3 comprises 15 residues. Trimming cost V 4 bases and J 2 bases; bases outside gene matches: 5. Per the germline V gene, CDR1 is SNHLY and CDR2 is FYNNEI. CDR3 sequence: CASSVRQGNTDTQYF. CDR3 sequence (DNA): TGTGCCAGCAGTGTAAGACAGGGGAACACAGATACGCAGTATTTT. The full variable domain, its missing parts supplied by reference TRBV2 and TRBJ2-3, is EPEVTQTPSHQVTQMGQEVILRCVPISNHLYFYWYRQILGQKVEFLVSFYNNEISEKSEIFDDQFSVERPDGSNFTLKIRSTKLEDSAMYFCASSVRQGNTDTQYFGPGTRLTVL.

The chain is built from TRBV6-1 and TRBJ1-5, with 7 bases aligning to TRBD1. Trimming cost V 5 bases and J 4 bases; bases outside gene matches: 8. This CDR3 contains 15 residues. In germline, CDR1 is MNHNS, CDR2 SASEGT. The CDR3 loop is CASSPGQASNQPQHF. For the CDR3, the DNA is TGTGCCAGCAGTCCCGGACAGGCTAGTAATCAGCCCCAGCATTTT.